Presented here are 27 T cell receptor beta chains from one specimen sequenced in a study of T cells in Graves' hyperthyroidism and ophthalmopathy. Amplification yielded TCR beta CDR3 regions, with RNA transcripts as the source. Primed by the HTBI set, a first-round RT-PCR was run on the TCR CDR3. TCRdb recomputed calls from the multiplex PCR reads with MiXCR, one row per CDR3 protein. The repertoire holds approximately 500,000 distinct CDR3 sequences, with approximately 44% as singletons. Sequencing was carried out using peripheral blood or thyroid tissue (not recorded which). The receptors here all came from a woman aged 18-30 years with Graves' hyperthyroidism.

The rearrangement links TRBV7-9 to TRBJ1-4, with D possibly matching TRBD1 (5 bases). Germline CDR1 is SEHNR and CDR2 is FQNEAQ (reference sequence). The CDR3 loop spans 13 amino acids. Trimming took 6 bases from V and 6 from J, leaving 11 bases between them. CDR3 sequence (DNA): TGTGCCAGCAGGCCAAAGACAGATGAAAAACTGTTTTTT. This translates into CASRPKTDEKLFF.

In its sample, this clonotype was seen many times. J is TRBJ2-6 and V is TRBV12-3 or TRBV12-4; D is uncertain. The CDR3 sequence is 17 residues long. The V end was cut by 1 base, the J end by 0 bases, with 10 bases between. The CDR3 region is CASSLGRRASGANVLTF. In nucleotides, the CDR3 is TGTGCCAGCAGTTTAGGTAGGAGAGCCTCTGGGGCCAACGTCCTGACTTTC.

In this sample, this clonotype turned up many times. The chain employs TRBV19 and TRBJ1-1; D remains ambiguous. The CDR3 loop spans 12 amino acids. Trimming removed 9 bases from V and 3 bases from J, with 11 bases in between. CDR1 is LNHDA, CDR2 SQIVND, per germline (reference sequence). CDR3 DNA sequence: TGTGCCAGCAGCATAGGGTACACTGAAGCTTTCTTT. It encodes CASSIGYTEAFF.

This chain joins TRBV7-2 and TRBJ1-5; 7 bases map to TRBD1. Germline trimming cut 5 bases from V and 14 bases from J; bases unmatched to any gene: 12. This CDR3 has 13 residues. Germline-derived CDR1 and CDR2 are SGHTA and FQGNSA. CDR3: CASSSRQGTNEHF. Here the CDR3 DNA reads TGTGCCAGCAGCAGCAGACAGGGAACCAACGAGCATTTT. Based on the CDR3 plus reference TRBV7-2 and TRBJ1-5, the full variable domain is GAGVSQSPSNKVTEKGKDVELRCDPISGHTALYWYRQSLGQGLEFLIYFQGNSAPDKSGLPSDRFSAERTGGSVSTLTIQRTQQEDSAVYLCASSSRQGTNEHFGDGTRLSIL.

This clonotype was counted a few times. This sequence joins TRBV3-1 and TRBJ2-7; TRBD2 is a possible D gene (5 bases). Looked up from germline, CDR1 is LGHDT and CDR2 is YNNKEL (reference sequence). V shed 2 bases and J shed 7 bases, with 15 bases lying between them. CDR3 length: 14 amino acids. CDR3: CASSQSHGKREQYF. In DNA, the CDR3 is TGTGCCAGCAGCCAATCTCACGGGAAACGGGAGCAGTACTTC.

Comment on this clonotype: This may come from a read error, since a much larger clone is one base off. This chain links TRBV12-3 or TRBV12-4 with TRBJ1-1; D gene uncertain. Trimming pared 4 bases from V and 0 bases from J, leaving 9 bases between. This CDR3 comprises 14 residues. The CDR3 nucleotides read TGTGCCAGCAGTTCCATAGGGTTGAACACTGAAGCTTTCTTT. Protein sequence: CASSSIGLNTEAFF.

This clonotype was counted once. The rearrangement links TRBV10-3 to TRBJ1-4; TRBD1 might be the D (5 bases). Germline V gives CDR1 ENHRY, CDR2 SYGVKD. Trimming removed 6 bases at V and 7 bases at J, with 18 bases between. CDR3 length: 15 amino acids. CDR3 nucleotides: TGTGCCATCAGGGAGGGACCCGGCGGGGGTGAAAAACTGTTTTTT. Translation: CAIREGPGGGEKLFF.

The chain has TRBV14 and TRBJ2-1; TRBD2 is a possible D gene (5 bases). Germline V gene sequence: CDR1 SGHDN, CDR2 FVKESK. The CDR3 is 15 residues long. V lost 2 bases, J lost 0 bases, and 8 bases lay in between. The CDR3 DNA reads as TGTGCCAGCAGCCAACCGGGGAACTCCTACAATGAGCAGTTCTTC. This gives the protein CASSQPGNSYNEQFF.

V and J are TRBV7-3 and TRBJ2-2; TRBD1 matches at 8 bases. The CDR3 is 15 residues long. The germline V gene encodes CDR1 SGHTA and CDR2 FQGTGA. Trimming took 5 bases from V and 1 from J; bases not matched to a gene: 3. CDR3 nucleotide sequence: TGTGCCAGCAGCGCGGACAGGGAGAACACCGGGGAGCTGTTTTTT. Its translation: CASSADRENTGELFF.

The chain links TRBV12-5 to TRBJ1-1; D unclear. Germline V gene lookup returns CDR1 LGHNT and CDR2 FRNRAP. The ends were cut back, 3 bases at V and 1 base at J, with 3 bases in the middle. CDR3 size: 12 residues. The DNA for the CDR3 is TGTGCTAGTGGTTTAAGGAACACTGAAGCTTTCTTT. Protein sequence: CASGLRNTEAFF. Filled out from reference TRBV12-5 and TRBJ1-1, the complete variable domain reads DARVTQTPRHKVTEMGQEVTMRCQPILGHNTVFWYRQTMMQGLELLAYFRNRAPLDDSGMPKDRFSAEMPDATLATLKIQPSEPRDSAVYFCASGLRNTEAFFGQGTRLTVV.

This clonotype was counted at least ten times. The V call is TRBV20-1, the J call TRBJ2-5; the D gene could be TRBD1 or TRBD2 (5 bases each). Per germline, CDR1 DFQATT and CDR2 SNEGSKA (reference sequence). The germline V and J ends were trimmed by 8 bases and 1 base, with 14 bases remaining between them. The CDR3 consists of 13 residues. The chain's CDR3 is CSLGPGSQETQYF. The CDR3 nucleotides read TGCAGTCTTGGGCCAGGGAGCCAAGAGACCCAGTACTTC.

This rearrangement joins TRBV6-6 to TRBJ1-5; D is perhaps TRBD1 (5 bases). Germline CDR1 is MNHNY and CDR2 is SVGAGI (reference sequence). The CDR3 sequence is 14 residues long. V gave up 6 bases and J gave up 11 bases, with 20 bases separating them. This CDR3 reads CASRHGAGSETQHF. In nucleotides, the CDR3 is TGTGCCAGCAGACACGGGGCAGGCAGTGAGACCCAGCATTTT.

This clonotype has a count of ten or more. For the CDR3, the DNA is TGTGCCAGCAGATGGCAGACGGGAAAAGGGAACGAAAAACTGTTTTTT. It codes for CASRWQTGKGNEKLFF. The chain is built from TRBV7-9 and TRBJ1-4; D call uncertain. Between the trimmed V and J ends, which lost 6 bases and 8 bases, there was a span of 22 bases. CDR1 is SEHNR and CDR2 is FQNEAQ in the germline V gene (reference sequence). This CDR3 region has 16 residues.

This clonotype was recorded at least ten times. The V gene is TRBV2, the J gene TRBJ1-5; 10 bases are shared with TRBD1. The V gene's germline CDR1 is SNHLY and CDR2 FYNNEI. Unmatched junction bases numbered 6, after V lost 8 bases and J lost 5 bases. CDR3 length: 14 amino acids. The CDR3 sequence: CASEAGQGYQPQHF. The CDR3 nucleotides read TGTGCCAGCGAGGCGGGACAGGGGTATCAGCCCCAGCATTTT.

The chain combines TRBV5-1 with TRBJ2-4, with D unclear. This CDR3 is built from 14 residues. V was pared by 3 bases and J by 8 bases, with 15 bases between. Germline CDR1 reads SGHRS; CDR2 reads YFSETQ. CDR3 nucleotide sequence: TGCGCCAGCAGCTCGGATGCAGGTTGGGACATTCAGTACTTC. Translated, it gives CASSSDAGWDIQYF.

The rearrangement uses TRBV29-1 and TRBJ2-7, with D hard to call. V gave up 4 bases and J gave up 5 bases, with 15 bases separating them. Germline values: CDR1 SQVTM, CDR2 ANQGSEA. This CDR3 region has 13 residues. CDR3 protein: CSVGEPGFNEQYF. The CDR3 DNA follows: TGCAGCGTTGGGGAACCGGGTTTCAACGAGCAGTACTTC.

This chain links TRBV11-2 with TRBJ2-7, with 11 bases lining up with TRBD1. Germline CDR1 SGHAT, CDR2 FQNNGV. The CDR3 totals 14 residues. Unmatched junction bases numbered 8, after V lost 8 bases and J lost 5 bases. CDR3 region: CASPGQGAFDEQYF. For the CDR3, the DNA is TGTGCCAGCCCAGGACAGGGGGCTTTCGACGAGCAGTACTTC.

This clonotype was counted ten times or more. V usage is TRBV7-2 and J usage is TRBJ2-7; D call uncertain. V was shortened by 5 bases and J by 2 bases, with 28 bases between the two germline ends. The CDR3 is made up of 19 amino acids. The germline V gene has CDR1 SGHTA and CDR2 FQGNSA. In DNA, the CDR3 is TGTGCCAGCAGCAACCCAGTTTTTCCGTTCCAGCCGGAGCCCTACGAGCAGTACTTC. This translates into CASSNPVFPFQPEPYEQYF.

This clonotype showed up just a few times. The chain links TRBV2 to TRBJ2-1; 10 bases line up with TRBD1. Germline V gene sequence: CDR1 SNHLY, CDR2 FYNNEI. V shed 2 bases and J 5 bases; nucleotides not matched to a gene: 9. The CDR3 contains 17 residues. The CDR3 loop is CASSEFVGTGAHNEQFF. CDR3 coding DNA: TGTGCCAGCAGTGAATTTGTAGGGACAGGGGCCCACAATGAGCAGTTCTTC. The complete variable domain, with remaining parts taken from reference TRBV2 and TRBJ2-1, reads EPEVTQTPSHQVTQMGQEVILRCVPISNHLYFYWYRQILGQKVEFLVSFYNNEISEKSEIFDDQFSVERPDGSNFTLKIRSTKLEDSAMYFCASSEFVGTGAHNEQFFGPGTRLTVL.

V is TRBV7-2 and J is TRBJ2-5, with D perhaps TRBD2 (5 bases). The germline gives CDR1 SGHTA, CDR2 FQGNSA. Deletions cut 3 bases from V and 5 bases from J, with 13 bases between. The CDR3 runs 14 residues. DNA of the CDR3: TGTGCCAGCAGCTTTAGGGATGGGGAGGAGACCCAGTACTTC. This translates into CASSFRDGEETQYF.

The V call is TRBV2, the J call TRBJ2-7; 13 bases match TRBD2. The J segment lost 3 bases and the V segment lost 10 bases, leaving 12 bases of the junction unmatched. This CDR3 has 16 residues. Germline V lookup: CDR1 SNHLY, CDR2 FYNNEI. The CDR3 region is CATGTSGTTSFYEQYF. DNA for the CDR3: TGTGCCACCGGGACTAGCGGGACGACCTCCTTCTACGAGCAGTACTTC.

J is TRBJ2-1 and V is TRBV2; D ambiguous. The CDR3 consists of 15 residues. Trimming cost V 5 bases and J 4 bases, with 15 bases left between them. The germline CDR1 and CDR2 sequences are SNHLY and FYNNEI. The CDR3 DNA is TGTGCCAGCAGTTATAGGCTTGGGGTGTACAATGAGCAGTTCTTC. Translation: CASSYRLGVYNEQFF.

CDR3 coding DNA: TGTGCCAGCAGCCCCCCAACTAGCGGGACCTACACCGGGGAGCTGTTTTTT. It codes for CASSPPTSGTYTGELFF. This chain joins TRBV7-3 and TRBJ2-2; 10 bases match TRBD2. Germline CDR1 and CDR2: SGHTA and FQGTGA. V shed 5 bases, J shed 3 bases, and the junction held 9 bases outside the gene matches. This CDR3 is built from 17 residues.

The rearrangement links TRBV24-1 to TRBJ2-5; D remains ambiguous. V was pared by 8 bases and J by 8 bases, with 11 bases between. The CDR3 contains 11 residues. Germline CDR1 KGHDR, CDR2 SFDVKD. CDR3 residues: CATKAVNTQYF. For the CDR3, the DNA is TGTGCCACCAAGGCGGTGAACACCCAGTACTTC.

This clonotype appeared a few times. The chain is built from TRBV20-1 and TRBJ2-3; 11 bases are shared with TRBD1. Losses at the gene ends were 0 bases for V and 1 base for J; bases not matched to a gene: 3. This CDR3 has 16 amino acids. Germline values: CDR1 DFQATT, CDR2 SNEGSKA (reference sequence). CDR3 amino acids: CSARDWTGGGTDTQYF. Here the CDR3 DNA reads TGCAGTGCTAGAGATTGGACAGGGGGCGGCACAGATACGCAGTATTTT.

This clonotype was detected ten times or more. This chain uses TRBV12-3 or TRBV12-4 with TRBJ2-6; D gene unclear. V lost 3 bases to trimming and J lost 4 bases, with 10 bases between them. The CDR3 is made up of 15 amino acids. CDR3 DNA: TGTGCCAGCAGTTTCTTTCTATCCGGGGCCAACGTCCTGACTTTC. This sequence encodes CASSFFLSGANVLTF.

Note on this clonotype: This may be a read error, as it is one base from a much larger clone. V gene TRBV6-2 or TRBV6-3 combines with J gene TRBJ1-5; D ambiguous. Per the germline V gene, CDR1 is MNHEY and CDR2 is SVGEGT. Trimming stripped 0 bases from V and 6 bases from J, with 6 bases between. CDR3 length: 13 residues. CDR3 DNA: TGTGCCAGCAGTTACTCTGGCACTCAGCCCCAGCATTTT. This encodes CASSYSGTQPQHF.